These 24 T cell receptor beta chains share one sample of origin, sequenced in a study of cytomegalovirus exposure and HLA in healthy donors (dated by TCRdb to about 2017). The library was made by the immunoSEQ multiplex PCR assay. The multiplex PCR relied on a mix of 60 forward primers for TCR Vbeta segments and 13 reverse primers for TCR Jbeta segments. TCRdb carries this immuneACCESS record with in-frame sequences only. Its versions omit some clonotypes, under half of them owing to an unresolved V gene in the studies checked, with the rest unexplained. The sample data list over 110,000 clones, and more than 70% of these were observed just once. Roughly 1.2% of the sample rests with the top ten. Sample: PBMCs. The receptors shown here come from a male donor in good health and CMV-seropositive.

Only a few counts were recorded for this clone. The chain has TRBV6-4 and TRBJ1-1; the D gene is possibly TRBD1 (5 bases). Per germline, CDR1 MRHNA and CDR2 SNTAGT. The CDR3 is 13 amino acids. Trimming pared 8 bases from V and 1 base from J, leaving 11 bases between. CDR3 region: CASLRTRNTEAFF. CDR3 nucleotide sequence: TGTGCCAGCCTGAGGACAAGGAACACTGAAGCTTTCTTT.

In DNA, the CDR3 is TGTGCCAGCAGCCACGCTAGCGGGGGGACCTATGAGCAGTTCTTC. Translating gives CASSHASGGTYEQFF. The V gene is TRBV13, the J gene TRBJ2-1; 11 bases match TRBD2. The germline CDR1 and CDR2 sequences are PRHDT and FYEKMQ (reference sequence). This CDR3 is built from 15 residues. Unmatched junction bases numbered 8, after V lost 5 bases and J lost 8 bases.

The genes are TRBV27 and TRBJ1-1, with a tentative D call TRBD1 (6 bases). The CDR3 spans 14 residues. Germline V gene data show CDR1 as MNHEY and CDR2 as SMNVEV (reference sequence). The V gene lost 1 base and the J gene lost 1 base, with 7 bases spanning the gap. The CDR3 DNA is TGTGCCAGCAGTTTATTGACAGGGAACACTGAAGCTTTCTTT. Translation gives CASSLLTGNTEAFF.

A note on this clone: Compared with germline, one end of the junction differs, possibly owing to a read error. The chain combines TRBV7-9 with TRBJ1-4; D not resolved. Per germline, CDR1 SEHNR and CDR2 FQNEAQ (reference sequence). This CDR3 is 17 amino acids long. CDR3 sequence (DNA): TGTTCCAGCAGCATAGGAAGTTTAGGGAGACATAATGAAAAACTGTTTTTT. Amino acid sequence: CSSSIGSLGRHNEKLFF.

The chain recombines TRBV18 with TRBJ2-3; D is unresolved. This CDR3 region has 16 residues. CDR1 KGHSH and CDR2 LQKENI come from the germline V gene. Trimming left V 3 bases short and J 1 base short, with 14 bases between. CDR3 DNA sequence: TGTGCCAGCTCACCCGCGCCAACTCCCGGCACAGATACGCAGTATTTT. Protein sequence: CASSPAPTPGTDTQYF. Full variable domain (missing parts from reference TRBV18 and TRBJ2-3): NAGVMQNPRHLVRRRGQEARLRCSPMKGHSHVYWYRQLPEEGLKFMVYLQKENIIDESGMPKERFSAEFPKEGPSILRIQQVVRGDSAAYFCASSPAPTPGTDTQYFGPGTRLTVL.

This clone was seen a few times. V and J are TRBV7-9 and TRBJ2-7; TRBD1 matches at 12 bases. In germline, CDR1 is SEHNR, CDR2 FQNEAQ (reference sequence). This CDR3 contains 15 residues. With V trimmed by 5 bases and J by 11 bases, 13 bases remained unmatched. The CDR3 DNA reads TGTGCCAGCAGCAACGATCCCGGGACAGGGGGCCGGAAGTACTTC. Translating it yields CASSNDPGTGGRKYF.

The genes are TRBV12-5 and TRBJ2-4; D possibly corresponds to TRBD2 (6 bases). V shed 7 bases and J shed 3 bases, with 19 bases lying between them. CDR3 length: 16 amino acids. Germline loops: CDR1 LGHNT, CDR2 FRNRAP. The CDR3 is CASASGGPRRKNIQYF. The CDR3 DNA reads TGTGCTAGTGCCTCCGGAGGGCCAAGACGCAAAAACATTCAGTACTTC.

The chain is built from TRBV25-1 and TRBJ1-1, with D possibly matching TRBD1 (5 bases). The V end was cut by 6 bases, the J end by 5 bases, with 22 bases between. Germline CDR1 MGHDK, CDR2 SYGVNS. The CDR3 runs 16 residues. CDR3 DNA sequence: TGTGCCAGCAGCCACCCGGGGGGGACCTGGGGGACTGAAGCTTTCTTT. It specifies CASSHPGGTWGTEAFF. Full variable domain (missing parts from reference TRBV25-1 and TRBJ1-1): EADIYQTPRYLVIGTGKKITLECSQTMGHDKMYWYQQDPGMELHLIHYSYGVNSTEKGDLSSESTVSRIRTEHFPLTLESARPSHTSQYLCASSHPGGTWGTEAFFGQGTRLTVV.

J is TRBJ1-2 and V is TRBV7-2; no clear D. Looked up from germline, CDR1 is SGHTA and CDR2 is FQGNSA. V was cut by 1 base and J by 7 bases, with 16 bases left in between. The CDR3 covers 15 residues. CDR3 residues: CASSLGLTGMRGYTF. The CDR3 nucleotides read TGTGCCAGCAGCTTAGGTTTAACCGGGATGCGTGGCTACACCTTC.

The chain employs TRBV5-4 and TRBJ2-1, with D uncertain. Germline V lookup: CDR1 SGHNT, CDR2 YYREEE (reference sequence). The CDR3 extends over 12 amino acids. The V end was cut by 3 bases, the J end by 3 bases, with 4 bases between. The DNA of the CDR3 is TGTGCCAGCAGCTGGAGCTACAATGAGCAGTTCTTC. Its translation: CASSWSYNEQFF.

The chain has TRBV28 and TRBJ2-7, with D tentatively TRBD2 (7 bases). Per the germline V gene, CDR1 is MDHEN and CDR2 is SYDVKM. The V and J ends lost 2 bases and 3 bases respectively, with 14 bases between them. This CDR3 is 15 amino acids long. The CDR3 sequence is CASSLAGEGLYEQYF. The CDR3 DNA sequence: TGTGCCAGCAGTTTAGCAGGGGAGGGGCTCTACGAGCAGTACTTC.

The chain couples TRBV10-2 to TRBJ1-5; 8 bases are a match to TRBD1. V trimming: 6 bases; J trimming: 9 bases; junction bases outside the gene matches: 10. Germline CDR1 is WSHSY and CDR2 is SAAADI. The CDR3 contains 14 residues. CDR3 sequence (DNA): TGCGCCAGCAGGGCAGGGGGCGAGGATTGGCCCCAGCATTTT. This translates into CASRAGGEDWPQHF.

The chain links TRBV4-1 to TRBJ2-7; possible D gene TRBD1, 5 bases. Germline values: CDR1 MGHRA, CDR2 YSYEKL. The CDR3 sequence is 13 residues long. V shed 2 bases and J shed 5 bases, with 10 bases lying between them. In DNA, the CDR3 is TGCGCCAGCAGCCAACCAGGGATCAACGAGCAGTACTTC. Protein sequence: CASSQPGINEQYF.

The chain combines TRBV7-3 with TRBJ2-7; D possibly corresponds to TRBD2 (6 bases). V lost 2 bases to trimming and J lost 4 bases, with 9 bases between them. CDR1 and CDR2 (germline): SGHTA, FQGTGA. The CDR3 extends over 13 amino acids. CDR3 bases: TGTGCCAGCAGCTTAGGAGGGGAATACGAGCAGTACTTC. This gives the protein CASSLGGEYEQYF. Filled out from reference TRBV7-3 and TRBJ2-7, the complete variable domain reads GAGVSQTPSNKVTEKGKYVELRCDPISGHTALYWYRQSLGQGPEFLIYFQGTGAADDSGLPNDRFFAVRPEGSVSTLKIQRTERGDSAVYLCASSLGGEYEQYFGPGTRLTVT.

J is TRBJ2-3 and V is TRBV6-6; 10 bases fit TRBD1. There are 16 residues in the CDR3. Germline loops: CDR1 MNHNY, CDR2 SVGAGI (reference sequence). V lost 0 bases to trimming and J lost 7 bases; unmatched junction nucleotides: 7. The CDR3: CASSYSDDRGLNTQYF. The CDR3 DNA follows: TGTGCCAGCAGTTACTCCGACGACAGGGGGCTAAATACGCAGTATTTT.

The chain carries TRBV27 and TRBJ2-7; 7 bases are shared with TRBD2. Germline V gene sequence: CDR1 MNHEY, CDR2 SMNVEV (reference sequence). The V and J ends lost 2 bases and 2 bases, in that order; junction bases with no gene match: 6. The CDR3 length is 15 residues. The CDR3 loop reads CASSLGGLGTYEQYF. The CDR3 nucleotides read TGTGCCAGCAGTTTAGGTGGACTAGGCACCTACGAGCAGTACTTC.

The gene calls are TRBV7-9 and TRBJ2-2; TRBD1 is a possible D gene (7 bases). V gave up 5 bases and J gave up 7 bases, with 17 bases separating them. The CDR3 contains 15 residues. Looked up from germline, CDR1 is SEHNR and CDR2 is FQNEAQ (reference sequence). The CDR3 DNA reads TGTGCCAGCAGCGGAGACAGGGAGGCTGTCGGGGAGCTGTTTTTT. As protein: CASSGDREAVGELFF.

The J gene is TRBJ2-1, the V gene TRBV6-4, with 7 bases fitting TRBD1. The V segment lost 2 bases and the J segment 9 bases; nucleotides outside the gene matches: 4. This CDR3 is 13 amino acids long. Germline values: CDR1 MRHNA, CDR2 SNTAGT. The CDR3 loop is CASSDRGRTEQFF. The CDR3 DNA reads as TGTGCCAGCAGTGACAGGGGGCGAACTGAGCAGTTCTTC.

The chain couples TRBV4-1 to TRBJ1-1; the D gene is possibly TRBD1 (6 bases). Germline CDR1 MGHRA, CDR2 YSYEKL. The CDR3 totals 17 residues. The V end lost 0 bases, the J end lost 6 bases, and 20 bases lay between the germline ends. CDR3 protein: CASSQDLRVQGTAEAFF. The CDR3 DNA sequence: TGCGCCAGCAGCCAAGATCTAAGGGTACAGGGTACCGCTGAAGCTTTCTTT.

The chain joins TRBV7-9 to TRBJ2-7; 7 nucleotides line up with TRBD2. J gave up 2 bases and V 2 bases, and 6 bases lay outside the gene matches. This CDR3 region has 15 residues. CDR1 is SEHNR and CDR2 is FQNEAQ in the germline V gene (reference sequence). The CDR3 loop reads CASSLQSGGTYEQYF. The CDR3 DNA reads TGTGCCAGCAGCTTACAATCGGGAGGCACCTACGAGCAGTACTTC.

The V gene is TRBV7-8, the J gene TRBJ2-1; D possibly corresponds to TRBD1 (5 bases). This CDR3 comprises 15 residues. V was pared by 6 bases and J by 1 base, with 13 bases between. Germline lookup yields CDR1 SGHVS and CDR2 FQNEAQ. The CDR3 loop is CASRQERQSYNEQFF. The CDR3 DNA follows: TGTGCCAGCAGGCAAGAGCGACAGTCCTACAATGAGCAGTTCTTC.

The chain employs TRBV18 and TRBJ2-5; TRBD2 is a possible D gene (6 bases). This CDR3 is 15 amino acids long. The V end was cut by 3 bases, the J end by 7 bases, with 18 bases between. Germline V gene lookup returns CDR1 KGHSH and CDR2 LQKENI. CDR3 in DNA: TGTGCCAGCTCACCCCCGGATAGGCGGGAAGCGACCCAGTACTTC. It specifies CASSPPDRREATQYF.

This clone was picked up one time. The V call is TRBV15, the J call TRBJ2-1; D might be TRBD2 (5 bases). Germline lookup yields CDR1 LNHNV and CDR2 YYDKDF (reference sequence). V lost 0 bases to trimming and J lost 0 bases, with 15 bases between them. This CDR3 comprises 18 residues. The CDR3 sequence: CATSRDRAAGLSYNEQFF. The CDR3 nucleotides read TGTGCCACCAGCAGAGATCGGGCGGCGGGCCTCTCCTACAATGAGCAGTTCTTC.

J is TRBJ2-7 and V is TRBV6-1; TRBD1 agrees at 9 bases. The length of the CDR3 is 14 residues. V trimming: 6 bases; J trimming: 7 bases; junction bases outside the gene matches: 10. CDR1 MNHNS and CDR2 SASEGT come from the germline V gene. The CDR3 region is CASRSTGGNLEQYF. In DNA, the CDR3 is TGTGCCAGCAGATCGACAGGGGGGAACTTGGAGCAGTACTTC.